This record covers a single T cell receptor beta chain. No cognate antigen has been identified for it. The instrument given in TCRdb is NextSeq 550. The Human TCR Profiling Kit (MiLaboratory) was used to make UMI-labeled 5' RACE TRB cDNA libraries. cDNA synthesis used the entire amount of extracted RNA, and PCR amplification then used the entire amount of cDNA produced. Libraries were prepared in parallel using an identical number of PCR cycles. The authors' analysis ran thus. With a minimum of two reads required per UMI, MIGEC and MiXCR pulled out about 50,000 +/- 10,000 unique UMI-labeled TRB cDNA molecules from each library. Each library averaged about 38,000 +/- 11,000 functional in-frame TRB CDR3 nucleotide clonotypes without stop codons. After each sample was downsampled to 5000 UMI-labeled TRB molecules, VDJtools was used to calculate diversity metrics such as normalized Shannon-Wiener and Chao1. VDJtools was used to calculate clonotype-size-weighted physicochemical properties of the central five CDR3 residues, namely interaction energy, strength, volume and Kidera factor 4. Following TCRdb reprocessing, every CDR3 protein sequence forms one entry, and DNA is not provided. Clone size and V and J calls follow TCRdb, not the original study. The sample has roughly 110,000 distinct CDR3 sequences on record. The leading ten clones occupy 0.3% to 0.4% of the sample.

The data belong to a study of CXCR3-negative and CXCR3-positive naive CD8 T cells (dated by TCRdb to the late 2010s). A note on the overall study: In total, approximately 140 million TRB reads were obtained, which works out to roughly 1.5 +/- 0.3 million reads per library. Diversity and physicochemical repertoire analyses were performed on some 10 donors pooled from two independent experiments. For the TRBV-TRBJ cluster analysis, the naive subsets came from 5 or 6 donors, while the memory cells came from 3 donors.

Each CD8+ T cell subset was flow-sorted in triplicate, with 300,000 or so cells per subset placed directly into RLT lysis buffer. To exclude memory contaminants, naive CD8+ T cells were stringently defined as CD45RO-CCR7+CD27+CD95-. Standard density gradient centrifugation was used to isolate peripheral blood mononuclear cells from buffy coats. Naive CXCR3-negative and CXCR3-positive CD8+ T cells were flow-sorted using a FACSAria III. Total RNA was extracted from sorted cells with an RNeasy Mini Kit. Here is what the overall study found, with its caveats: Freshly isolated PBMCs were used for most assays because CXCR3 expression partially decreased after cryopreservation. Both naive subsets had comparably high repertoire diversity, while memory CD8+ T cells had much lower repertoire diversity. TRBV-TRBJ usage was similar between naive CXCR3-negative and CXCR3-positive cells from the same donor, while memory cells showed distinct patterns. Compared with CXCR3-negative naive cells, CXCR3-positive naive cells had TRB CDR3s with higher hydrophobicity (lower Kidera factor 4), lower energy, and higher strength and volume indices. Because surface CD5, which is linked to self-reactivity in mice, was comparable between the naive subsets, TCR interaction strength was also inferred from the physicochemical properties of TRB CDR3s.

From the germline V gene, CDR1 is SGHRS and CDR2 is YFSETQ. CDR3 length: 15 amino acids, cysteine to phenylalanine. A DNA sequence was not provided. The TCR originated in a human donor in good health. Some clones in this sample may be carry-over from other donors' samples. The source material was naive CXCR3+ CD8+ T cells from blood. The cell subset or site label for this specimen denotes: CD45RO-CCR7+CD27+CD95- naive CD8+ T cells expressing CXCR3 (TNR3+). Recombination connected TRBV5-1 to TRBJ2-1; TCRdb returns TRBD1, unconfirmable since there is no DNA. The CDR3 region reads CASSLSGTGINEQFF.